The clone carrying this T cell receptor (beta chain) was observed once. Its ends do not fully match the called genes, so a read error is possible. This entry is derived from a study of blood T cell repertoires in COVID-19. Background on the study: Collection of acute and convalescent COVID-19 samples took place in the United States, Italy and Spain.

Authors' analysis steps: Amplification with reference gene primers provided the estimates of nucleated cell counts. This table comes from immunoSEQ multiplex PCR, and its TCRdb copy is limited to in-frame clones, with some not included. The V and J calls and clone size were taken over from that table, and D and trimming were inferred from the DNA. The table lists more than 90,000 clones, around 67% of them singletons. This CDR3 has 15 residues. Germline CDR1 and CDR2: LGHNA and YSLEER. This receptor was identified in a woman aged 60-70 years in a cohort sampled during active or convalescent COVID-19. The J gene is TRBJ1-4, the V gene TRBV4-3; TRBD1 matches at 9 bases. Sequencing was carried out using peripheral blood. The CDR3 loop is CASSKEGQGKEKLFF. CDR3 nucleotides: TGCGCCAGCAGCAAAGAGGGACAGGGAAAAGAAAAACTGTTTTTT.